This TCR beta chain appears in the sequencing data of a study of blood T cells in healthy people across ages (dated by TCRdb to about 2015). Turning to the overall study: In model experiments, template switching captured roughly one uniquely barcoded TCR beta cDNA molecule for every two T cells. Age-related changes in TCR beta repertoire diversity were measured in the study by deep sequencing normalized with unique cDNA molecular identifiers. The donors were divided into four age groups: young (average around 16 years), middle-aged (about 39), aged (approximately 64) and long-lived (roughly 88). The study analyzed two additional independent replicas of 1 million unique cDNA reads from the same blood draw for two donors, one aged 18 to 30 and one aged 80 or older.

The full study reports these points: There was a strong correlation between observed TCR beta diversity and the percentage of naive T cells measured by flow cytometry. As age increased, observed TCR beta diversity per million T cells dropped in a roughly linear way, and a significant reduction was already evident by age about 40. Compared with the aged group, the long-lived group had more naive CD4+ T cells, fewer expanded clones and increased TCR diversity, suggesting age selection. Because donor CMV infection status was unknown, age-related changes in expanded clonotypes were potentially confounded. Conclusive comparison of naive and antigen-experienced compartments was prevented by the profiling of bulk unsorted PBMCs. Total diversity estimates from one million sequenced T cells were considered lower bounds and underestimates.

This clonotype was picked up a small number of times. Its antigen remains unidentified. No much larger clone exists at a distance of one base, and base qualities are not known. Library creation used 5' RACE. This sample was sequenced with an Illumina HiSeq 2500. A second roughly 6 to 12 cycle PCR used a sample-barcoded 5' primer and a J-beta primer mix. A unique molecular identifier was introduced onto each TCR beta cDNA molecule by a template-switch 5' adaptor carrying 12 random nucleotides. Each sample yielded at least 3 million CDR3-containing paired-end reads. The Mint cDNA synthesis kit, primed by a TRBC-specific oligonucleotide, was used to synthesize first-strand cDNA from all RNA. All cDNA was treated with uracil-DNA glycosylase and then went through a first 18-cycle PCR with the universal primers M1SS and BC2_uni_R. The source study handled its data this way. For normalization, 1 million high-quality reads were randomly selected from each sample, with every read carrying a distinct molecular identifier. Reads with shared molecular identifiers were discarded instead of being binned into consensus sequences. MiTCR, set to a Q25 quality threshold and the strictest error-elimination algorithm, was used for CDR3 identification, clonotype clustering and error correction. A nonparametric unseen species model with Euler transformation was used to estimate a lower bound on total TCR beta diversity. The public sequencing data were trimmed at Q25 with fastp and processed into clonotypes with MiXCR by TCRdb, which kept only in-frame beta chains. Rows merge per CDR3 protein into single entries with the most common DNA and genes. Here the V and J calls rest on TCRdb's processing, not on the authors' analysis. For this sample there are 750,000 to 850,000 distinct CDR3 sequences; around a quarter appear just once. Approximately 3.7% of the sample is in the top ten clones.

Donors were under 40 systemically healthy Caucasian individuals from Russia aged roughly 6 to 100 years. Each donor gave 9.5 to 10 milliliters of peripheral blood, drawn into EDTA-treated Vacutainer tubes. Ficoll-Paque density-gradient centrifugation was used to isolate PBMCs, with at least 6.5 million per sample. Trizol reagent was used to extract total RNA from the PBMCs, yielding at least 5 micrograms per sample. For every donor, flow cytometry on a PBMC aliquot measured the percentage of naive CD45RAhigh/CD27high T cells. V sheds 2 bases and J sheds 6 bases, leaving 14 bases between their ends. CDR1 and CDR2 are read off the germline V gene as SQVTM and ANQGSEA. The CDR3 starts with the cysteine, ends with the phenylalanine, and has 13 residues. Only the CDR3 DNA stays, 39 bases, in frame from base 1. These records were also assigned to another study, of T cells of mothers and their children. As that second paper reports: Nine systemically healthy Caucasian individuals served as donors, namely three mothers together with their six children. cDNA synthesis used all of the extracted RNA, with approximately 1.6 ug of RNA in each 15 ul reaction. In the second PCR, the M1S primer added sample barcodes and 2-4 random nucleotides. More than 9 million TCR beta CDR3 reads were obtained from each mother, and roughly 3.1 million reads were obtained from each child. TCR recombination output is similarly shaped by thymic selection in related and unrelated pairs, with a minor effect exerted by inherited differences. Related mother-child pairs always showed normalized repertoire overlap that was slightly higher than in unrelated mother-child pairs, though the difference was never significant. Persistent microchimeric T cell clones were not detected, at a sensitivity of 85 to 100 clones per million clonotypes. To look for features that set related mother-child pairs apart from unrelated individuals, the researchers ran deep NGS to compare the TCR beta repertoires of mothers and children. Mothers averaged roughly 40 +/- 4 years of age and children averaged 11 +/- 4 years. After adapter ligation with NEBNext reagents, the libraries were sequenced on Illumina HiSeq 2000 with 100+100 nt paired-end reads. Mother and child libraries were prepared a month apart and sequenced in separate runs to prevent cross-contamination. For each donor, somewhere between about 450,000 and 2,200,000 distinct TCR beta clonotypes were identified. Naive TCR beta clonotypes were estimated from low-frequency clonotypes matched to each donor's FACS-determined naive share, without sorting.

The sample consisted of blood. The chain is assembled from TRBV29-1 and TRBJ2-7; the D gene is perhaps TRBD1, from 6 matching bases. This clonotype originated in a boy aged 5-17 years in good health. The CDR3 protein sequence reads: CSVELQGKGEQYF. The DNA reads TGCAGCGTTGAACTTCAGGGGAAGGGCGAGCAGTACTTC.